The present T cell receptor (beta chain) was sequenced within a study of T-cell memory formation after mild COVID-19. Study-wide context: Among the donors, TCR clusters were largely specific to each donor.

Deletions cut 2 bases from V and 1 base from J, with 17 bases between. The CDR3 is 17 amino acids. Findings and limits, study-wide: There was no confirmation that second-wave clones peaking on day 37 were SARS-CoV-2 specific. Shrinking CD4+ clones were chiefly CM and EM; CD8+ ones were chiefly EMRA.

Constant-segment primers and 5'RACE yielded cDNA libraries for TCR alpha and TCR beta, each carrying sample barcodes and UMIs. One entry per CDR3 protein, called by TCRdb with MiXCR from the 5' RACE reads. The sample lists around 470,000 distinct CDR3 sequences; over 15% were seen once. Regarding this clonotype: Its antigen is unknown.

The sequence derives from an adult woman who had mild COVID-19 (a few samples of this study predate the infection). Cell type and time point are not known. This rearrangement joins TRBV12-3 or TRBV12-4 to TRBJ1-2; D is perhaps TRBD1 (6 bases). The source material was PBMCs or a T cell subset sorted from them (not recorded which). CDR3 nucleotide sequence: TGTGCCAGCAGTTTAATTCTCTTCCAGGGGATTAACTATGGCTACACCTTC. Protein product: CASSLILFQGINYGYTF.